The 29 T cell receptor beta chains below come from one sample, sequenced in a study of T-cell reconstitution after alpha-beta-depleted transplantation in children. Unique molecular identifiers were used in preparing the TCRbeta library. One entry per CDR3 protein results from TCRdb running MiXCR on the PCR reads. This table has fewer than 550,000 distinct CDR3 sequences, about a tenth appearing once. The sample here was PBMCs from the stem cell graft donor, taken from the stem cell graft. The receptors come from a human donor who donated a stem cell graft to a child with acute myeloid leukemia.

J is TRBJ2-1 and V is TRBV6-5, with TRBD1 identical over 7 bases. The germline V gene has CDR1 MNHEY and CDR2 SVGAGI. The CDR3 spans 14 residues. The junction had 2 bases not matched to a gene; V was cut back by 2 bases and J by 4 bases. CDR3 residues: CASSYGTEYNEQFF. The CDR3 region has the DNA TGTGCCAGCAGTTACGGGACAGAGTACAATGAGCAGTTCTTC.

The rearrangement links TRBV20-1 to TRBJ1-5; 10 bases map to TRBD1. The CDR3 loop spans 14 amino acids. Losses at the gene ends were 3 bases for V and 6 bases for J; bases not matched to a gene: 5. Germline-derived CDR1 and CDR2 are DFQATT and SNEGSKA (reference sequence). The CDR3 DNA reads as TGCAGTGCTAGGACCGGGACAGGGGCTCAGCCCCAGCATTTT. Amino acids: CSARTGTGAQPQHF.

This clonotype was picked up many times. CDR3: CASSLDGGETQYF. Here the CDR3 DNA reads TGTGCCAGCAGCCTCGACGGGGGAGAGACCCAGTACTTC. The gene calls are TRBV7-3 and TRBJ2-5; possible D gene TRBD2, 6 bases. Per the germline V gene, CDR1 is SGHTA and CDR2 is FQGTGA. Trimming removed 5 bases at V and 4 bases at J, with 11 bases between. The CDR3 is made up of 13 amino acids.

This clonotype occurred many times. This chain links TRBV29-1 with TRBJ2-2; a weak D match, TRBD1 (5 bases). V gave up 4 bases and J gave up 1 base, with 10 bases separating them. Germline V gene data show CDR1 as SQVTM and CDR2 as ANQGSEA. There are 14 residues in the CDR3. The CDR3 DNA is TGCAGCGTTGGGTCAGGGAAGAACACCGGGGAGCTGTTTTTT. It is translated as CSVGSGKNTGELFF.

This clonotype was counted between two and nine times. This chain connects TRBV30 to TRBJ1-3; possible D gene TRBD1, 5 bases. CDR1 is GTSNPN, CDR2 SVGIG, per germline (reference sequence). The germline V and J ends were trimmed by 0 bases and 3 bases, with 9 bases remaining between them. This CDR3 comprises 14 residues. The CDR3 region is CAWSVGGDGNTIYF. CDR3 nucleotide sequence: TGTGCCTGGAGTGTTGGGGGAGATGGAAACACCATATATTTT.

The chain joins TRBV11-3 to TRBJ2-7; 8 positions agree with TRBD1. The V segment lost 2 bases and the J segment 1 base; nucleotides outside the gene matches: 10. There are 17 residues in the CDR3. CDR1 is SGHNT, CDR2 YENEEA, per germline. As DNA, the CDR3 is TGTGCCAGCAGCTTAACGGGCCTCCGGGACAGGTCCTACGAGCAGTACGTC. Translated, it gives CASSLTGLRDRSYEQYV.

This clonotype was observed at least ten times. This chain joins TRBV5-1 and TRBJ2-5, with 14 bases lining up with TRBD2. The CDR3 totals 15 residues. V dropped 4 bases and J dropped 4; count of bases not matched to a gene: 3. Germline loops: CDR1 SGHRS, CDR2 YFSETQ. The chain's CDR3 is CASSEGTSGRETQYF. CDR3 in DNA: TGCGCCAGCAGCGAGGGGACTAGCGGGAGAGAGACCCAGTACTTC.

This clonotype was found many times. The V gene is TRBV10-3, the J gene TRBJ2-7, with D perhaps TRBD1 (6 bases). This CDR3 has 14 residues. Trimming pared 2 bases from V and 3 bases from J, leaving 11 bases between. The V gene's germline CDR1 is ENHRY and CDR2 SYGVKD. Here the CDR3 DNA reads TGTGCCATCAGTGAGGCAGGGACAAGCTACGAGCAGTACTTC. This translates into CAISEAGTSYEQYF.

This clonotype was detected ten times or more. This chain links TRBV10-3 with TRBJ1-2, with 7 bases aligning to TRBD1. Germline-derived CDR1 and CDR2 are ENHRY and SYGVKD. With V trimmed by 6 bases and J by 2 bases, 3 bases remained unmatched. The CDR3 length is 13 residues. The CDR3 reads CAISTGANYGYTF. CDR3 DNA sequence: TGTGCCATCAGCACAGGGGCCAACTATGGCTACACCTTC.

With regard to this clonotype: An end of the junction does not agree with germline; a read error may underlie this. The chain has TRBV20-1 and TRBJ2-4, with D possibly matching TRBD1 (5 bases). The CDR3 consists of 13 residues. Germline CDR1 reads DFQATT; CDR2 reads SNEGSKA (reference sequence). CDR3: CSARPGQKNSQYF. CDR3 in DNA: TGCAGTGCTAGACCCGGACAAAAAAACAGTCAGTACTTC.

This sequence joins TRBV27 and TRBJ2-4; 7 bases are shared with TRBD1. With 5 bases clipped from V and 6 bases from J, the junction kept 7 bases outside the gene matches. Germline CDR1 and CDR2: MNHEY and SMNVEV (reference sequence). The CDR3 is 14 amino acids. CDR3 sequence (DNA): TGTGCCAGCAGTACCTCCCCAGGGGGAAACATTCAGTACTTC. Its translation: CASSTSPGGNIQYF.

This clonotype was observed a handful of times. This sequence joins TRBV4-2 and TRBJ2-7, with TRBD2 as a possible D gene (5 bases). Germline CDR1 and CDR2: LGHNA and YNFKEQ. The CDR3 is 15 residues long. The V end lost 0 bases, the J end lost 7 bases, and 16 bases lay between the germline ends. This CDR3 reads CASSQDPGNGWEQYF. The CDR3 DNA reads TGTGCCAGCAGCCAAGATCCGGGGAATGGCTGGGAGCAGTACTTC.

Written as DNA, the CDR3 is TGTGCCACCAGCAGACGTCTCCAGGACAGGAGCTATGGCTACACCTTC. Translating gives CATSRRLQDRSYGYTF. This chain links TRBV15 with TRBJ1-2; 7 nucleotides match TRBD1. This CDR3 has 16 residues. V lost 2 bases to trimming and J lost 4 bases; unmatched junction nucleotides: 10. Germline-derived CDR1 and CDR2 are LNHNV and YYDKDF (reference sequence).

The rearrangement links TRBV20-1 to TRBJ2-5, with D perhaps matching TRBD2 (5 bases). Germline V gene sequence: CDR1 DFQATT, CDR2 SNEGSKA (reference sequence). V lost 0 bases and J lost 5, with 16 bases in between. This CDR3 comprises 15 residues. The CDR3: CSARDEGGPWETQYF. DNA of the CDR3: TGCAGTGCTAGAGATGAGGGCGGACCCTGGGAGACCCAGTACTTC.

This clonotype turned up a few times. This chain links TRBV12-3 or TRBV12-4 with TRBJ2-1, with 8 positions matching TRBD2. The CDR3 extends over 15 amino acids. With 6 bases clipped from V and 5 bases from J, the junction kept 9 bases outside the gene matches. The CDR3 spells CASSSHLAGNNEQFF. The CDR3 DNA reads TGTGCCAGCAGCTCCCATTTAGCGGGAAACAATGAGCAGTTCTTC.

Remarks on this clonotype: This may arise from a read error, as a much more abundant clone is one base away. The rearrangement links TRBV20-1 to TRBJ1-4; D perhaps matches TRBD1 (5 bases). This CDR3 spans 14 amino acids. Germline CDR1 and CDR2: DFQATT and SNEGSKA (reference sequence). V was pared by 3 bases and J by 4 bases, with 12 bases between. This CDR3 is CSASYTGLNEKLFF. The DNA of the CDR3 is TGCAGTGCTAGTTACACGGGGCTTAATGAAAAACTGTTTTTT.

For the CDR3, the DNA is TGCGCCAGCAGCTGGACTAGCGGGGGAGGGAATGAGCAGTTCTTC. Amino acid sequence: CASSWTSGGGNEQFF. The chain has TRBV5-1 and TRBJ2-1, with 13 bases identical to TRBD2. The junction had 4 bases not matched to a gene; V was cut back by 3 bases and J by 7 bases. The CDR3 is 15 amino acids. Germline V gives CDR1 SGHRS, CDR2 YFSETQ.

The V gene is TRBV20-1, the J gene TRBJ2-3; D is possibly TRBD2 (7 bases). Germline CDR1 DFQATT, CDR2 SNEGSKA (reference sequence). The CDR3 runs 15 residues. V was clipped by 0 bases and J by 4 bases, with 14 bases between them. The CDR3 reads CSARDRGGGADTQYF. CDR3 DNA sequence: TGCAGTGCTAGAGATCGGGGCGGGGGCGCAGATACGCAGTATTTT.

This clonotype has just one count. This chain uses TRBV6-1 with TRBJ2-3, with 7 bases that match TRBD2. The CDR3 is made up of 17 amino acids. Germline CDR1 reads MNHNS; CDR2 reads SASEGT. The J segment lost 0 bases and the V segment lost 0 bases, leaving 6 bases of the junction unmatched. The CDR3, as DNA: TGTGCCAGCAGTGAAGCTTTAGGGGAGGGGAGCACAGATACGCAGTATTTT. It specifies CASSEALGEGSTDTQYF.

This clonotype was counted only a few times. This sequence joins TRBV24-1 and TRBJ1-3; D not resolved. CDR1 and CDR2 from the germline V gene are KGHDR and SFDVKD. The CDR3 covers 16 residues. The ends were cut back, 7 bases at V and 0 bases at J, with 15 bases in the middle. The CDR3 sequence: CATRPRTENSGNTIYF. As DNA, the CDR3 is TGTGCCACCAGGCCCAGGACCGAGAACTCTGGAAACACCATATATTTT.

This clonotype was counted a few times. CDR3 DNA: TGTGCCAGCAGTGAAGCGTCCAGCCCCGTAACTCCTCCTCTGGCGCAGTACTTC. It yields the protein CASSEASSPVTPPLAQYF. This chain uses TRBV25-1 with TRBJ2-7; D uncertain. Germline CDR1 and CDR2: MGHDK and SYGVNS. The germline V and J ends were trimmed by 2 bases and 9 bases, with 29 bases remaining between them. The CDR3 covers 18 residues.

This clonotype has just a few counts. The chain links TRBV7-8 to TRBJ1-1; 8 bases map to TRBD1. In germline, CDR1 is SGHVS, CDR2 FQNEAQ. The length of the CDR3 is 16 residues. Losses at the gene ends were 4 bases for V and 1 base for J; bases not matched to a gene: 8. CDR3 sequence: CASSSTRTGPNTEAFF. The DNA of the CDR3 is TGTGCCAGCAGCTCAACCCGGACAGGGCCGAACACTGAAGCTTTCTTT. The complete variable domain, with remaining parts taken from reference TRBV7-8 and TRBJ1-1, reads GAGVSQSPRYKVAKRGQDVALRCDPISGHVSLFWYQQALGQGPEFLTYFQNEAQLDKSGLPSDRFFAERPEGSVSTLKIQRTQQEDSAVYLCASSSTRTGPNTEAFFGQGTRLTVV.

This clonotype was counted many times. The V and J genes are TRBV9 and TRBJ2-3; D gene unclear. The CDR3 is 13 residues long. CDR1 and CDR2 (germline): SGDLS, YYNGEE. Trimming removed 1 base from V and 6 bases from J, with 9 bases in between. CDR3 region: CASSVSGVDTQYF. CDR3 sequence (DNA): TGTGCCAGCAGCGTATCTGGGGTGGATACGCAGTATTTT.

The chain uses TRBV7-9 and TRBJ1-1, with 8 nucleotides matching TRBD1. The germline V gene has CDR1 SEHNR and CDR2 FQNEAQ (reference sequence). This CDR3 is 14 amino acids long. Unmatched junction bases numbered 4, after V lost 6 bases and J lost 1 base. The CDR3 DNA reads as TGTGCCAGCAGAACGACAGGGGCGAACACTGAAGCTTTCTTT. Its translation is CASRTTGANTEAFF.

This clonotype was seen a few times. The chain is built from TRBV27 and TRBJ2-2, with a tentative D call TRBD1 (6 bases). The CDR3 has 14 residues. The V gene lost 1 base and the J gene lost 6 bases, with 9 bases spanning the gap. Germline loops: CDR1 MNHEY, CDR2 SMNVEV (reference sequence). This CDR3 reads CASSLLGGPGELFF. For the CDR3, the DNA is TGTGCCAGCAGTTTATTAGGGGGTCCCGGGGAGCTGTTTTTT.

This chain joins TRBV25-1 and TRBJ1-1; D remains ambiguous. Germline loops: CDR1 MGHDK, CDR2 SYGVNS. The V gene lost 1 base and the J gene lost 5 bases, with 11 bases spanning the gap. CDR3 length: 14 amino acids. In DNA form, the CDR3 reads TGTGCCAGCAGTGAATCGTCCAGTCGAACTGAAGCTTTCTTT. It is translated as CASSESSSRTEAFF.

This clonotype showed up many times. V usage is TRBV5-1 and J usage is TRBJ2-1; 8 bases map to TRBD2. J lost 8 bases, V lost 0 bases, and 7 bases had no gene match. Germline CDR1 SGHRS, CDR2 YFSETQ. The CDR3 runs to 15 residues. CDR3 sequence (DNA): TGCGCCAGCAGCTTGGTTGGCTCGCGGGAGGATGAGCAGTTCTTC. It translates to CASSLVGSREDEQFF.

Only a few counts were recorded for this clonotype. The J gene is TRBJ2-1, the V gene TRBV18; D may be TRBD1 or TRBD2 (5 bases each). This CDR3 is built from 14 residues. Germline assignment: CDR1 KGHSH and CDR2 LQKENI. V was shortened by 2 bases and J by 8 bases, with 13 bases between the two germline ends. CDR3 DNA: TGTGCCAGCTCACCAGGGGGTATGGTTGATGAGCAGTTCTTC. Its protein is CASSPGGMVDEQFF. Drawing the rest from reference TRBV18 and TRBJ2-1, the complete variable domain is NAGVMQNPRHLVRRRGQEARLRCSPMKGHSHVYWYRQLPEEGLKFMVYLQKENIIDESGMPKERFSAEFPKEGPSILRIQQVVRGDSAAYFCASSPGGMVDEQFFGPGTRLTVL.

CDR3 sequence reads: CASSLSARVLPEAFF. The CDR3 DNA follows: TGTGCCAGCAGTTTATCGGCGAGGGTTCTGCCTGAAGCTTTCTTT. The chain carries TRBV27 and TRBJ1-1; D remains unclear. The germline V gene encodes CDR1 MNHEY and CDR2 SMNVEV (reference sequence). This CDR3 has 15 residues. V lost 0 bases, J lost 6 bases, and 14 bases lay in between.